This is a list of T cell receptor beta chains from one sample in a study of T cells in Graves' hyperthyroidism and ophthalmopathy. TCRdb fed the multiplex PCR reads into MiXCR, producing one record per CDR3 protein. The table shows around 530,000 distinct CDR3 sequences, with more than 15% occurring only once. Source material: blood. The origin of the receptors is a woman aged 18-35 years with Graves' ophthalmopathy. Both conserved end residues are part of each CDR3.

TRBV12-3/TRBV12-4	TRBJ1-4	CASSFRLGNEKLFF
TRBV9	TRBJ2-1	CASSVASSLNEQFF
TRBV20-1	TRBJ1-5	CSVGAQPQHF
TRBV12-3/TRBV12-4	TRBJ1-5	CASSFRQGEGNQPQHF
TRBV7-9	TRBJ1-4	CASSFGQPNEKLFF
TRBV27	TRBJ1-1	CASSLSFGGPTEAFF
TRBV4-3	TRBJ2-2	CASSQDVSSSTGELFF
TRBV11-3	TRBJ1-4	CASSRGVGEKLFF
TRBV2	TRBJ2-1	CASSPPTSGRYNEQFF
TRBV30	TRBJ2-7	CAWMAAYEQYF
TRBV20-1	TRBJ2-3	CSAKREGAPDTQYF
TRBV7-9	TRBJ2-1	CASSLGARYNEQFF
TRBV5-1	TRBJ2-1	CASSLDPSGGAVDEQFF
TRBV30	TRBJ1-2	CAWSIWYGYTF
TRBV2	TRBJ2-1	CASTIIDYNEQFF
TRBV20-1	TRBJ2-7	CSARDSSPGAYEQYF
TRBV11-2	TRBJ1-3	CASSLVYRTGDSGNTIYF
TRBV5-1	TRBJ1-1	CASSPGQGFYTEAFF
TRBV7-8	TRBJ2-7	CASSSTGTTKLTEQYF
TRBV20-1	TRBJ2-7	CSAPSTSGGLSYEQYF
TRBV28	TRBJ1-6	CASSLTGVYNSPLHF
TRBV6-2/TRBV6-3	TRBJ2-6	CASSYSLLVSGANVLTF
TRBV29-1	TRBJ1-1	CSSTGENTEAFF
TRBV11-2	TRBJ2-1	CASSLTWTGGYNEQFF
TRBV9	TRBJ1-4	CASSVDVNEKLFF
TRBV11-2	TRBJ2-5	CASSSRDREIQETQYF
TRBV7-2	TRBJ1-6	CASSLEGQGNSPLHF
TRBV28	TRBJ2-1	CASSFPGPNEQFF
TRBV12-3/TRBV12-4	TRBJ2-1	CASSFLRYSSYNEQFF
TRBV20-1	TRBJ2-1	CSARDVAGVSEQFF
TRBV28	TRBJ2-7	CASNSVSLSYEQYF
TRBV2	TRBJ2-3	CASRGGTSGTDTQYF